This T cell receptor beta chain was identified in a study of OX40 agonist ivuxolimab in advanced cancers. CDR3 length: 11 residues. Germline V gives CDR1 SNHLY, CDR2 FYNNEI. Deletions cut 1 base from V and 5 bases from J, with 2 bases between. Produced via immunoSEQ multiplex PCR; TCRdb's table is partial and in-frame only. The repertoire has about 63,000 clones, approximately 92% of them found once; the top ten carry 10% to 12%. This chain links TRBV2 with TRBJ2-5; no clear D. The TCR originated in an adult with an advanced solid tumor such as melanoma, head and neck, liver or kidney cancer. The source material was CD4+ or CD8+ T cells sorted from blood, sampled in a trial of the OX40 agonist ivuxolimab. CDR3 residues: CASSEVETQYF. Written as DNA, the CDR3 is TGTGCCAGCAGTGAAGTGGAGACCCAGTACTTC.